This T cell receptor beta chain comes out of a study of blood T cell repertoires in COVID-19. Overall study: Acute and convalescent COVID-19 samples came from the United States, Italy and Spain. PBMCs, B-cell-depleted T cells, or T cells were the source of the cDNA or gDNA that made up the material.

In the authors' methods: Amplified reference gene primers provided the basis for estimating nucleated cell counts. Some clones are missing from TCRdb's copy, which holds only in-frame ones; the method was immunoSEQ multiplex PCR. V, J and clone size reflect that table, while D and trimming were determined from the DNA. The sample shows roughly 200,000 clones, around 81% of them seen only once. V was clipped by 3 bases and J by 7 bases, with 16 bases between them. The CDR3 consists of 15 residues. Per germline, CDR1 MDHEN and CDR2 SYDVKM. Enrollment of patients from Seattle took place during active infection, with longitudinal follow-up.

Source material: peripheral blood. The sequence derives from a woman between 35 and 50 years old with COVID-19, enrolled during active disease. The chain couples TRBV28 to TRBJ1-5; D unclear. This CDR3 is CASSLEDLGRQPQHF. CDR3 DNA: TGTGCCAGCAGTTTGGAGGACCTCGGGAGGCAGCCCCAGCATTTT.